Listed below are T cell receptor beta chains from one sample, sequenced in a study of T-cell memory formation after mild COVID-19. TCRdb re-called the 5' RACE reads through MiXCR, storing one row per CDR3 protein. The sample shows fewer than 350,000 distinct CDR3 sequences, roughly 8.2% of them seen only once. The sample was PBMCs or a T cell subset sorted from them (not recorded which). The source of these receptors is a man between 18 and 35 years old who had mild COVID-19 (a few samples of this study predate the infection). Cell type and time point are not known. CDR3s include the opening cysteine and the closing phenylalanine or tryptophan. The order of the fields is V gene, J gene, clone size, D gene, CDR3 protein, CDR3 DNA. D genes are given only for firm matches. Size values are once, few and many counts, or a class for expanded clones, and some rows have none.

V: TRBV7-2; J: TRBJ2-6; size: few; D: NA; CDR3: CASSLEVSGANVLTF; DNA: TGTGCCAGCAGCTTAGAGGTCTCTGGGGCCAACGTCCTGACTTTC
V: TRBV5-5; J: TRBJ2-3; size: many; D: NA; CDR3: CASSSGWQPASPDTQYF; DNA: TGTGCCAGCAGCTCAGGATGGCAGCCGGCTAGTCCAGATACGCAGTATTTT
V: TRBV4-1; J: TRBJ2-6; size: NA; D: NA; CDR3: CASSQPIRRPGANVLTF; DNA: TGCGCCAGCAGCCAACCGATTAGGAGGCCTGGGGCCAACGTCCTGACTTTC
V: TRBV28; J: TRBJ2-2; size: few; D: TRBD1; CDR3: CASSPDRANTGELFF; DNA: TGTGCCAGCAGCCCCGACAGGGCAAACACCGGGGAGCTGTTTTTT
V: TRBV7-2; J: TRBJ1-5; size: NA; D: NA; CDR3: CASSYKNQPQHF; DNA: TGTGCCAGCAGCTACAAGAATCAGCCCCAGCATTTT
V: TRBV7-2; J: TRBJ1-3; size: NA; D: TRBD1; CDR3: CASSLMGQAFSGNTIYF; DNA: TGTGCCAGCAGCTTAATGGGACAGGCGTTCTCTGGAAACACCATATATTTT
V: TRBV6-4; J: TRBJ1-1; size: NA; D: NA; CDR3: CASRERWDTEAFF; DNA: TGTGCCAGCAGAGAGAGATGGGACACTGAAGCTTTCTTT
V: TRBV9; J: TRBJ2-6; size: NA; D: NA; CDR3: CASSVLGGLGANVLTF; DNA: TGTGCCAGCAGCGTCCTCGGGGGATTAGGGGCCAACGTCCTGACTTTC
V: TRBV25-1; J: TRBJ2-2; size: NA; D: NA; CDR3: CASSGYLGTGELFF; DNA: TGTGCCAGCAGTGGATACCTAGGAACCGGGGAGCTGTTTTTT
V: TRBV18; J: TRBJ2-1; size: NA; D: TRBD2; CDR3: CASSPPSLAGGYNEQFF; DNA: TGTGCCAGCTCACCACCCAGTTTAGCGGGGGGTTACAATGAGCAGTTCTTC
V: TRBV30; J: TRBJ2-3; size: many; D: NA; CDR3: CAWSVLGDTQYF; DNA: TGTGCCTGGAGTGTACTCGGCGATACGCAGTATTTT
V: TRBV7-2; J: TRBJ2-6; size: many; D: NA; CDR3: CASSLEEGPILSSGANVLTF; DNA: TGTGCCAGCAGCTTAGAAGAGGGACCGATCCTAAGCTCTGGGGCCAACGTCCTGACTTTC
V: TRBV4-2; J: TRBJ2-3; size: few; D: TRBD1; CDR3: CASRRFPGQGKNTQYF; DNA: TGTGCCAGCAGAAGATTCCCGGGACAGGGGAAAAATACGCAGTATTTT
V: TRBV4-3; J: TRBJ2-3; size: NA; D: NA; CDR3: CASSQEDTQYF; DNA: TGCGCCAGCAGCCAAGAAGATACGCAGTATTTT
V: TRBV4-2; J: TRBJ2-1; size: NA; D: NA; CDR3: CASSQVSRSSYNEQFF; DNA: TGTGCCAGCAGCCAAGTCAGTCGAAGCTCCTACAATGAGCAGTTCTTC
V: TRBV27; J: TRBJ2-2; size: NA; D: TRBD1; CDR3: CASSFQTGGSGELFF; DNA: TGTGCCAGCAGTTTCCAAACAGGGGGGAGCGGGGAGCTGTTTTTT
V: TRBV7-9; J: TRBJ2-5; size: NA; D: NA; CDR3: CASSLATPPKTQYF; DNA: TGTGCCAGCAGCTTAGCGACCCCCCCAAAGACCCAGTACTTC
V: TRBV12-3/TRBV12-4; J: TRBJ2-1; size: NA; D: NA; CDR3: CASSPPTAVGEQFF; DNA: TGTGCCAGCAGTCCGCCGACAGCCGTGGGGGAGCAGTTCTTC
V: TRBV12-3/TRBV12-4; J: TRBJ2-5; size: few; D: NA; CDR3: CASSPLWGLETQYF; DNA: TGTGCCAGCAGTCCCCTCTGGGGGTTGGAGACCCAGTACTTC
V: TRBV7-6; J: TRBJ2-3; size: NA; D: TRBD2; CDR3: CASSLWTSGGVDTQYF; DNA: TGTGCCAGCAGCTTATGGACTAGCGGGGGGGTAGATACGCAGTATTTT
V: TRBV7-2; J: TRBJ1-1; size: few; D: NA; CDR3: CASSAHMWGTEAFF; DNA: TGTGCCAGCAGCGCCCACATGTGGGGCACTGAAGCTTTCTTT
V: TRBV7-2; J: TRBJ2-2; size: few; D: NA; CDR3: CANRREAGTGELFF; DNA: TGTGCCAACCGCAGGGAAGCTGGAACCGGGGAGCTGTTTTTT
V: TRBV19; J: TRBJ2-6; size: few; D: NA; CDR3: CASSKGGTAGANVLTF; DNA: TGTGCCAGTAGCAAGGGCGGGACGGCTGGGGCCAACGTCCTGACTTTC
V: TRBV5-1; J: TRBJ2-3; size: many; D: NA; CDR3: CASRFSTDTQYF; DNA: TGCGCCAGCAGGTTCAGCACAGATACGCAGTATTTT
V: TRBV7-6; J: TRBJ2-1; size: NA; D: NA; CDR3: CASSTPLGSYNEQFF; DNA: TGTGCCAGCAGCACCCCCTTAGGCTCCTACAATGAGCAGTTCTTC
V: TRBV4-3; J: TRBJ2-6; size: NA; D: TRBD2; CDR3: CASSPGTSGGSGANVLTF; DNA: TGCGCCAGCAGCCCCGGGACTAGCGGCGGCTCTGGGGCCAACGTCCTGACTTTC
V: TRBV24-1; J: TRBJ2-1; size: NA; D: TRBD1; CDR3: CATSGGQGTYNEQFF; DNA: TGTGCCACCAGTGGAGGACAGGGGACCTACAATGAGCAGTTCTTC
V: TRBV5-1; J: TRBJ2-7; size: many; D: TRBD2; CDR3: CASTQRAGSSYEQYF; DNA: TGCGCCAGCACTCAAAGAGCGGGGAGTTCCTACGAGCAGTACTTC
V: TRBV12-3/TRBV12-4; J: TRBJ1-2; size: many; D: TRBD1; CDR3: CASSLGQANYGYTF; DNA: TGTGCCAGCAGTTTGGGACAGGCTAACTATGGCTACACCTTC
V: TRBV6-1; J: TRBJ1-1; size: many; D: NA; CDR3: CASSEAGGGGTEAFF; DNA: TGTGCCAGCAGTGAAGCTGGTGGGGGCGGGACTGAAGCTTTCTTT
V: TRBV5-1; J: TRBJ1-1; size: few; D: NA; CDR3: CASSNGNTEAFF; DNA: TGCGCCAGCAGCAACGGGAACACTGAAGCTTTCTTT
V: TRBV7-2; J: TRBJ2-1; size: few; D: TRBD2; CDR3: CASSIVILAGGNEQFF; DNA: TGTGCCAGCAGCATAGTAATCCTAGCGGGGGGGAATGAGCAGTTCTTC
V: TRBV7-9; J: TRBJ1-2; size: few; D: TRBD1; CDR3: CASSPATGVYGYTF; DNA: TGTGCCAGCAGCCCAGCGACAGGGGTCTATGGCTACACCTTC
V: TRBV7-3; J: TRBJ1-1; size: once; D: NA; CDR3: CASSFSPQDTEAFF; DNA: TGTGCCAGCAGCTTCTCTCCCCAGGACACTGAAGCTTTCTTT
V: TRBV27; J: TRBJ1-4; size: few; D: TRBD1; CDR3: CASSLQRQGEKLFF; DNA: TGTGCCAGCAGTCTCCAGAGACAGGGGGAAAAACTGTTTTTT
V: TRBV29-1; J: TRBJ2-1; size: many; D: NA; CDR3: CSVDGSYNEQFF; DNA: TGCAGCGTTGATGGGTCCTACAATGAGCAGTTCTTC
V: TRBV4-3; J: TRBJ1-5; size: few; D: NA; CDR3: CASSQDLRVYSNQPQHF; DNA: TGCGCCAGCAGCCAAGATTTGCGGGTTTATAGCAATCAGCCCCAGCATTTT
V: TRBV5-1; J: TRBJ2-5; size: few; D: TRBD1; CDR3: CASGQVAETQYF; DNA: TGCGCCAGCGGACAGGTCGCAGAGACCCAGTACTTC
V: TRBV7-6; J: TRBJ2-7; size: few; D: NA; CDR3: CASSSSTGTNYEQYF; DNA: TGTGCCAGCAGCTCGTCAACCGGGACAAACTACGAGCAGTACTTC
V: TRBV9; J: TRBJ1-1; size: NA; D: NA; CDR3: CASSVTSTNTEAFF; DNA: TGTGCCAGCAGCGTCACATCTACGAACACTGAAGCTTTCTTT
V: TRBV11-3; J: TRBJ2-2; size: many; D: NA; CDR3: CASSLDINTGELFF; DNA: TGTGCCAGCAGCTTGGACATCAACACCGGGGAGCTGTTTTTT
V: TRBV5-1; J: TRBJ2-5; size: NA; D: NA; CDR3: CASSLEQGWETQYF; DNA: TGCGCCAGCAGCTTGGAACAGGGTTGGGAGACCCAGTACTTC
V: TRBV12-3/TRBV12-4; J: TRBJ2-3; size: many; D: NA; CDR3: CASSPYLKRTDTQYF; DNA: TGTGCCAGCAGTCCATACTTAAAGCGCACAGATACGCAGTATTTT
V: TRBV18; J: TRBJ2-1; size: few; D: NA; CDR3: CASSPFLASGYEQFF; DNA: TGTGCCAGCTCACCTTTCCTAGCGAGTGGATATGAGCAGTTCTTC
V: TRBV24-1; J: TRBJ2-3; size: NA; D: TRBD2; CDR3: CATSPGTRGSTDTQYF; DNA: TGTGCCACCAGTCCCGGGACTAGGGGTAGCACAGATACGCAGTATTTT
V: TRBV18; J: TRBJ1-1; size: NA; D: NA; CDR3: CASSMGVRNTEAFF; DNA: TGTGCCAGCTCAATGGGGGTGAGGAACACTGAAGCTTTCTTT
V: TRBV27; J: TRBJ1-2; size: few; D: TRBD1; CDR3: CASRSRDRVVGYTF; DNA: TGTGCCAGCAGATCCCGGGACAGGGTGGTTGGCTACACCTTC
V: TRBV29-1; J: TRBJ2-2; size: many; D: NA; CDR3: CSAASQYTGELFF; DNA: TGCAGCGCTGCCTCACAATACACCGGGGAGCTGTTTTTT
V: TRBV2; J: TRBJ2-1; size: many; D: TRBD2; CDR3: CASGTTSGGYNEQFF; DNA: TGTGCCAGCGGGACCACTAGCGGGGGTTACAATGAGCAGTTCTTC
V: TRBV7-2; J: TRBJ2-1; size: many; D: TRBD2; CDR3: CASSDPGLANEQFF; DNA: TGTGCCAGCAGCGATCCGGGACTAGCGAATGAGCAGTTCTTC
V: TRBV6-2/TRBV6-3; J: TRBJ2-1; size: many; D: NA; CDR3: CASSYDSKQFF; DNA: TGTGCCAGCAGTTACGACAGCAAGCAGTTCTTC
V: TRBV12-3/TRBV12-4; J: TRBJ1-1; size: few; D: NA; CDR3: CASSLGGGKAEAFF; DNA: TGTGCCAGCAGTTTAGGGGGGGGCAAGGCTGAAGCTTTCTTT
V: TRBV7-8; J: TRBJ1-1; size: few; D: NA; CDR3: CASSLMQEAFF; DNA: TGTGCCAGCAGCTTAATGCAGGAAGCTTTCTTT
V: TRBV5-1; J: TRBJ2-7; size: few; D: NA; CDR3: CASSGGDRTLSYEQYF; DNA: TGCGCCAGCAGCGGGGGGGACAGGACCTTGTCCTACGAGCAGTACTTC
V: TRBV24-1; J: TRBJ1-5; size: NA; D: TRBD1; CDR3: CATSDRDSEFNQPQHF; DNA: TGTGCCACCAGTGATCGGGACAGTGAATTCAATCAGCCCCAGCATTTT
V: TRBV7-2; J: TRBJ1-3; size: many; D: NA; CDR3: CASSFYDTDSGNTIYF; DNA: TGTGCCAGCAGCTTTTATGACACTGACTCTGGAAACACCATATATTTT
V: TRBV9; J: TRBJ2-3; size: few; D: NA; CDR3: CASSGSLGGQSQYF; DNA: TGTGCCAGCAGCGGTTCTTTGGGGGGCCAATCGCAGTATTTT